This T cell receptor (beta chain) was sequenced during a study of T-cell reconstitution after alpha-beta-depleted transplantation in children. General study results and limits: Among T cells one year after transplant, newly produced cells accounted for most counts and diversity. After transplant, high TCRbeta diversity at day 60 in some patients arose from surviving recipient T cells and thymic progenitors. Reportedly, only several hundred clones from non-depleted graft cells drove alpha-beta T-cell counts at about two months.

This clonotype was recorded many times. Its specificity is unknown. Unique molecular identifiers were built into the TCRbeta library. TCRdb re-derived calls from the PCR reads in MiXCR, one entry per CDR3 protein. The sample yields 500,000 to 650,000 distinct CDR3 sequences, 10% to 15% seen once. V was clipped by 3 bases and J by 6 bases; unmatched bases: 2. The V gene's germline CDR1 is DFQATT and CDR2 SNEGSKA (reference sequence). CDR3 size: 14 residues. The rearrangement uses TRBV20-1 and TRBJ2-7; 16 nucleotides agree with TRBD2. The sequence derives from a male patient aged 10 to 17 who had a stem cell transplant for acute myeloid leukemia, so the T cells may come from the graft donor. Specimen: PBMCs, mostly from graft donor cells, collected 360 days after TCRalphabeta/CD19-depleted stem cell transplant. Here the CDR3 DNA reads TGCAGTGCTAGGGGACTAGCGGGAGGGGTCGAGCAGTACTTC. Protein sequence: CSARGLAGGVEQYF.